This record concerns one T cell receptor beta chain sequence. This clonotype was observed a few times. The antigen it binds to is not known. The record has no base qualities; no much larger clone is one base away. The TCR beta CDR3 regions were amplified from RNA transcripts. For the first round of RT-PCR on the TCR CDR3, the HTBI primer set was used together with the Qiagen OneStep RT-PCR kit. Libraries were constructed in a second round of multiplex PCR, after which size selection and purification were performed. Sequencing of the libraries was done on an Illumina HiSeq2000 using paired-end 100 bp reads. The paper's data handling went like this. SOAPnuke was used to process the raw data, removing reads that contained adapters or uncalled bases, had a mean Phred below 15, or lacked an exact match to the constant primer or identifier. High-quality paired reads were merged using COPE v1.2.5, and each unique nucleotide sequence was defined as a clonotype. MiTCR v1.1 was used to align clonotypes to the IMGT TRBV, TRBD and TRBJ reference segments. The analysis was restricted to V-J combinations with a frequency above 0.0001, which together covered 99% to 99.2% of the repertoires. The TCS score was defined as the ratio of F50 (clonal expansion) to E x V (chaos), calculated using BLOSUM62-based TCRdist between CDR3 peptides within each V-J. Welch's t-statistics and random forest reduced just over 500 V-J features to fewer than 15, which were used in a naive Bayes classifier (R e1071). Thyroid-blood repertoire similarity was quantified with the Morisita-Horn index. The public reads were run again by TCRdb, first through fastp at Q25 and then through MiXCR, and only productive beta chains were kept. CDR3 protein sequences are deduplicated, and each keeps its most common genes and DNA. V and J calls and clone size were set by TCRdb, not the authors. This sample is represented by nearly 750,000 distinct CDR3 sequences; roughly a third of them were singletons. Of the sample, roughly 31% is held by the ten largest clones.

Stable Graves' hyperthyroidism was defined as no progression to ophthalmopathy during 18 months of follow-up. Hyperthyroidism patients were aged 18 to 65 years and newly diagnosed, with disease duration of less than 2 months. Any patient with an uncontrolled infection, another autoimmune disease, pregnancy or lactation was excluded. Diagnoses were established on the basis of clinical symptoms, serum thyroxine and TRAb, thyroid ultrasound, and orbital computed tomography. PBMCs were separated from about 10 ml of fresh peripheral blood using Ficoll-Paque density gradient centrifugation. Total RNA was extracted with Trizol reagent, and quality was checked on an Agilent 2100 Bioanalyzer. The data belong to a study of T cells in Graves' hyperthyroidism and ophthalmopathy (dated by TCRdb to about 2019). Concerning the study at large: Peripheral blood samples were taken at initial diagnosis, before any treatment was given. Thyroid tissue and blood T-cell repertoires from six Graves' hyperthyroidism patients were also compared in the study. Once sampling was done, hyperthyroidism patients were given methimazole at a starting dose of 30 mg daily, whereas ophthalmopathy patients were given high-dose intravenous methylprednisolone. TCR V-J signatures able to tell the groups apart were searched for in a discovery cohort of 90 to 100 patients, of whom over 40 had Graves' ophthalmopathy and around 57 had stable Graves' hyperthyroidism. For training and testing, the roughly 97 patients in the discovery cohort were randomly divided in a 7:3 ratio. According to the paper, TCR Vbeta CDR3 sequencing was carried out on more than 120 peripheral blood samples, which came from under 50 ophthalmopathy, 80 or so hyperthyroidism and about 17 progressor patients. Whether ophthalmopathy could be predicted prospectively was tested in an independent validation cohort made up of under 20 hyperthyroidism patients plus 17 patients who later progressed to ophthalmopathy. General findings and caveats noted by the study authors: Most expanded thyroid clonotypes (frequency above 0.001) were also detected in blood, suggesting blood repertoires may reflect thyroid immune responses. In validation, the model predicted progression to ophthalmopathy with around 71% sensitivity and 72% to 85% specificity, a median of 6.5 months before onset. No statistical method was used to set the sample size in advance, and investigators knew the group allocation. A 13 V-J signature model separated ophthalmopathy from stable hyperthyroidism, with just over 85% sensitivity and 81.08% specificity in cross-validation and 80%/75% in testing.

Material for sequencing was blood. The sequence was obtained from a woman in her 40s with Graves' hyperthyroidism.

The CDR3 in this case is CASSTSRGAYEQYF. The DNA reads TGTGCCAGCAGCACATCAAGGGGGGCCTACGAGCAGTACTTC. The chain is assembled from TRBV7-8 and TRBJ2-7; the D gene could be TRBD1 or TRBD2, each one agreeing over 6 bases. The trim is 5 bases for V and 2 bases for J, with a gap of 13 bases between the germline ends. The CDR3 starts with the cysteine, ends with the phenylalanine, and has 14 residues. Only CDR3 DNA is held: 42 bases, read in frame from base 1. From the germline V gene, CDR1 is SGHVS and CDR2 is FQNEAQ.